This T cell receptor (beta chain) was recovered during a study of blood T cell repertoires in COVID-19 (dated by TCRdb to the early 2020s). Context from the whole study: The collaborator samples originated in the United States, Italy and Spain and spanned the acute and convalescent phases of COVID-19. A freely available public database, intended as a resource for researchers studying the immune response to SARS-CoV-2, is where the repertoires were released. The prospective study material was composed of cDNA or gDNA derived from T cells, B-cell-depleted T cells, or PBMCs. Sample metadata almost always included a de-identified subject ID, COVID-19 status, age in years and sex. The dataset comprised deeply sampled blood TCRbeta repertoires from subjects exposed to, actively infected with, or recovered from COVID-19. Where available, HLA class I and class II types were taken from metadata supplied by the sample provider and were not determined by assay-based typing. The samples were drawn from two sources: the first 160 participants of the ongoing ImmuneRACE study, and 1,000 to 1,500 subjects contributed by 6 global collaborators. The full study reports these points: The amount of clinical and demographic metadata varied by source and participant and was provided uncurated.

The V end loses 5 bases and the J end loses 1 base, and a stretch of 8 bases separates them. The CDR3, cysteine through phenylalanine, is 13 amino acids long. Solely the CDR3 DNA is kept, with 39 bases framed from the first base. Reading the germline V gene gives CDR1 SGHAT and CDR2 FQNNGV. Of note for this clone: The antigen this receptor binds is unknown. Base qualities are not at hand, and no much larger clone is one base apart.

The collaborating institutions used their own protocols to collect whole blood in K2EDTA tubes. For TCRbeta analysis, collaborators shipped samples in one of three forms: frozen whole blood, isolated PBMCs, or DNA extracted from either of those sample types. TCRbeta CDR3 regions were amplified from genomic DNA using the immunoSEQ Assay, a bias-controlled multiplex PCR. Per the authors' processing: Within the assay, amplification of reference gene primers was used to estimate how many nucleated cells each sample contained. Sequence reads were collapsed and filtered to measure the absolute abundance of every unique TCRbeta CDR3 rearrangement. For each sample, productive Simpson clonality was calculated by taking the square root of Simpson's diversity index across productive rearrangements. This immuneACCESS table, as held by TCRdb, lists in-frame sequences with V and J called but not all clones. Of the missing ones, under half trace to an unresolved V gene in checked studies; the others have no known cause. From that table come the V and J calls and clone size; the DNA was used to work out D and trimming. The sample table shows 200,000 to 300,000 clones, and under 90% are seen once. The ten biggest clones cover 8% to 9.5% of the sample.

The V gene is TRBV11-2 and the J gene is TRBJ1-1; the D gene assignment is ambiguous. Sample: peripheral blood. The clonotype was recovered from a human donor in a cohort sampled during active COVID-19. CDR3 loop: CASSLGQNTEAFF. The sequenced DNA is TGTGCCAGCAGCCTCGGTCAGAACACTGAAGCTTTCTTT.